This TCR beta chain was captured in a study of PD-L1 blockade in urothelial cancer. Study context: Previous chemotherapy exposure amounted to 0 to 3 regimens for patients. Blood samples had a median of around 140,000 T cells, roughly 83,000 unique TCRs, and clonality 0.075 to 0.095.

Regarding time point: pretreatment peripheral blood. Patient sample counts ranged from 1 to 8, pretreatment and on-treatment. The repertoire was sequenced with immunoSEQ multiplex PCR; TCRdb's copy has only in-frame clones and lacks some. The sample includes about 49,000 clones, 79% of them seen just once. In germline, CDR1 is SGHRS, CDR2 YFSETQ. The CDR3 has 14 residues. Trimming at V came to 4 bases and at J to 4 bases, leaving 3 bases not matched to a gene. This sequence joins TRBV5-1 and TRBJ2-5; TRBD2 matches at 11 bases. The TCR comes from an older man with urothelial cancer. Sample: PBMCs, taken around atezolizumab (anti-PD-L1) treatment. Here the CDR3 reads CASSTLAGVETQYF. The CDR3 DNA reads as TGCGCCAGCAGCACACTAGCGGGAGTAGAGACCCAGTACTTC.